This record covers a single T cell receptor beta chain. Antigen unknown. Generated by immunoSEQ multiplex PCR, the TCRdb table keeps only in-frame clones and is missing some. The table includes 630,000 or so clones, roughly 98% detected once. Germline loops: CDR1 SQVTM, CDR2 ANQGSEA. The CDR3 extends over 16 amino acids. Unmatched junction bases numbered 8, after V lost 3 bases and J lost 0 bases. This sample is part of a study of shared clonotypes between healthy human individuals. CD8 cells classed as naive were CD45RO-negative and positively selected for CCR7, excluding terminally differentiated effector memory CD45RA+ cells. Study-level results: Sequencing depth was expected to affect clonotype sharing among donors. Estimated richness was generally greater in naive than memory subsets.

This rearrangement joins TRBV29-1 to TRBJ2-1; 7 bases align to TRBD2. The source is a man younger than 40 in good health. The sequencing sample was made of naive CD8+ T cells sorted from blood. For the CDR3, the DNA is TGCAGCGTTGATTCTAGCGGCTCGTACTCCTACAATGAGCAGTTCTTC. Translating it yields CSVDSSGSYSYNEQFF.